These 11 T cell receptor beta chains originate from one sample sequenced in a study of blood T cell repertoires in COVID-19. Here immunoSEQ multiplex PCR was the method, and the copy in TCRdb shows in-frame clones only, minus some. The table shows some 130,000 clones, with almost 80% occurring only once. Sequenced: peripheral blood. All receptors derive from a man in his sixties who had recovered from COVID-19.

This rearrangement joins TRBV5-4 to TRBJ2-1, with 10 bases matching TRBD2. The V gene's germline CDR1 is SGHNT and CDR2 YYREEE (reference sequence). Trimming cost V 4 bases and J 8 bases; bases outside gene matches: 9. CDR3 length: 15 amino acids. CDR3 loop: CASSQSGGVHDEQFF. DNA of the CDR3: TGTGCCAGCAGCCAGAGCGGGGGGGTGCATGATGAGCAGTTCTTC.

V gene TRBV7-2 combines with J gene TRBJ2-3; 7 bases map to TRBD2. Germline CDR1 is SGHTA and CDR2 is FQGNSA. This CDR3 spans 14 amino acids. J was trimmed by 4 bases and V by 2 bases; bases with no gene match: 3. The CDR3 DNA reads as TGTGCCAGCAGCTTAAGGACTAGATCAGATACGCAGTATTTT. This sequence encodes CASSLRTRSDTQYF.

The chain uses TRBV5-6 and TRBJ1-3; D not resolved. This CDR3 has 14 amino acids. Germline CDR1 is SGHDT and CDR2 is YYEEEE. V was clipped by 6 bases and J by 3 bases, with 13 bases between them. CDR3 region: CASNPGGFGNTIYF. The CDR3, as DNA: TGTGCCAGCAACCCCGGAGGGTTTGGAAACACCATATATTTT.

CDR3 region: CASSQWAGGYTF. The CDR3 DNA sequence: TGTGCCAGCAGCCAATGGGCGGGGGGCTACACCTTC. The chain links TRBV3-1 (or the pseudogene TRBV3-2) to TRBJ1-2; no clear D gene. This CDR3 contains 12 residues. Looked up from germline, CDR1 is LGHDT and CDR2 is YNNKEL (reference sequence). V was cut by 2 bases and J by 8 bases, with 9 bases left in between.

The chain combines TRBV4-3 with TRBJ2-7, with a weak D call TRBD2 (6 bases). The V end lost 2 bases, the J end lost 4 bases, and 12 bases lay between the germline ends. Germline loops: CDR1 LGHNA, CDR2 YSLEER. The CDR3 extends over 14 amino acids. CDR3 bases: TGCGCCAGCAGCCAAAGGGTGGAGGGGTACGAGCAGTACTTC. Translated: CASSQRVEGYEQYF.

V is TRBV13 and J is TRBJ2-2; a weak D match, TRBD1 (5 bases). CDR1 and CDR2 (germline): PRHDT, FYEKMQ (reference sequence). V was clipped by 6 bases and J by 2 bases, with 10 bases between them. The CDR3 covers 14 residues. CDR3 amino acids: CASRVRGNTGELFF. For the CDR3, the DNA is TGTGCCAGCAGGGTAAGGGGAAACACCGGGGAGCTGTTTTTT.

The rearrangement joins TRBV9 to TRBJ2-2; D is possibly TRBD2 (6 bases). Germline lookup yields CDR1 SGDLS and CDR2 YYNGEE. The V end was cut by 4 bases, the J end by 1 base, with 11 bases between. The CDR3 has 15 residues. In nucleotides, the CDR3 is TGTGCCAGCAGCAGGTGGGGGGAGAACACCGGGGAGCTGTTTTTT. Translation gives CASSRWGENTGELFF. Full variable domain (remainder filled in from reference TRBV9 and TRBJ2-2): DSGVTQTPKHLITATGQRVTLRCSPRSGDLSVYWYQQSLDQGLQFLIQYYNGEERAKGNILERFSAQQFPDLHSELNLSSLELGDSALYFCASSRWGENTGELFFGEGSRLTVL.

V usage is TRBV5-8 and J usage is TRBJ2-1; D is perhaps TRBD2 (6 bases). There are 13 residues in the CDR3. With 4 bases removed from V and 10 bases from J, the gap between germline ends came to 15 bases. Germline V gene sequence: CDR1 SGHTS, CDR2 YDEGEE. The CDR3 bases are TGTGCCAGCAGCGGCGGGGCGGCAAACGAGCAGTTCTTC. It is translated as CASSGGAANEQFF.

The chain combines TRBV6-5 with TRBJ1-5; D is perhaps TRBD1 (5 bases). The germline V gene encodes CDR1 MNHEY and CDR2 SVGAGI. The V and J ends lost 11 bases and 3 bases respectively, with 14 bases between them. The CDR3 has 13 residues. For the CDR3, the DNA is TGTGCCGGTTCGGGGGAGTTCAATCAGCCCCAGCATTTT. It specifies CAGSGEFNQPQHF.

The chain links TRBV6-5 to TRBJ2-5; 10 nucleotides align to TRBD1. This CDR3 is built from 14 residues. Unmatched junction bases numbered 5, after V lost 6 bases and J lost 4 bases. In germline, CDR1 is MNHEY, CDR2 SVGAGI. The CDR3 here is CASRRTGGGETQYF. DNA of the CDR3: TGTGCCAGCAGACGGACAGGGGGAGGAGAGACCCAGTACTTC.

This chain links TRBV9 with TRBJ2-1, with 10 bases aligning to TRBD1. Germline trimming cut 0 bases from V and 9 bases from J; bases unmatched to any gene: 0. The CDR3 totals 13 residues. Germline V gives CDR1 SGDLS, CDR2 YYNGEE. CDR3 bases: TGTGCCAGCAGCGTAGGGACAGGGGGTGAGCAGTTCTTC. Protein: CASSVGTGGEQFF.